The 12 T cell receptor beta chains presented below share a single source sample, sequenced in a study of naive and memory T cell subsets. A UMI-containing oligonucleotide was joined by 3' ligation to the TCR cDNA template. The SP2 primer and nested alpha and beta constant region primers amplified ligated cDNA in four rounds. MiXCR, run by TCRdb on the UMI-ligation and nested PCR reads, gives a single entry per CDR3 protein. The profile shows approximately 30,000 distinct CDR3 sequences, around 5.2% of them singletons. The sample taken for sequencing was blood. These receptors were taken from an adult in good health.

In this sample, this clonotype turned up many times. The DNA for the CDR3 is TGTGCCAGCAGCGGACAGGGGGATCGAAATGGCTACACCTTC. Amino acids: CASSGQGDRNGYTF. The rearrangement uses TRBV5-4 and TRBJ1-2; 10 bases agree with TRBD1. Germline CDR1 SGHNT, CDR2 YYREEE (reference sequence). This CDR3 spans 14 amino acids. V shed 4 bases and J 6 bases; nucleotides not matched to a gene: 6.

This clonotype was counted ten times or more. This sequence joins TRBV2 and TRBJ2-7; TRBD2 matches 7 bases. V was clipped by 4 bases and J by 4 bases; unmatched bases: 4. CDR1 and CDR2 from the germline V gene are SNHLY and FYNNEI. The CDR3 covers 13 residues. The CDR3: CASSGDYAYEQYF. In DNA, the CDR3 is TGTGCCAGCAGTGGGGACTATGCATACGAGCAGTACTTC.

This clonotype was seen repeatedly, ten times or more. The V call is TRBV7-2, the J call TRBJ2-5; 11 nucleotides align to TRBD2. V lost 5 bases to trimming and J lost 6 bases; unmatched junction nucleotides: 5. Germline CDR1 and CDR2: SGHTA and FQGNSA. This CDR3 has 14 residues. The CDR3 is CASSTRLAGKTQYF. CDR3 sequence (DNA): TGTGCCAGCAGCACCAGACTAGCGGGAAAGACCCAGTACTTC.

This clonotype has a count of ten or more. The chain links TRBV20-1 to TRBJ2-7; D is undetermined. The CDR3 is 13 residues long. Germline CDR1 is DFQATT and CDR2 is SNEGSKA (reference sequence). Trimming cost V 5 bases and J 4 bases, with 15 bases left between them. CDR3 DNA sequence: TGCAGTGCTGGTCGACTGATCGGATACGAGCAGTACTTC. This codes for CSAGRLIGYEQYF.

Within the sample, this clonotype is medium-sized. V gene TRBV20-1 combines with J gene TRBJ1-1, with TRBD1 as a possible D gene (5 bases). The CDR3 has 13 amino acids. Between the trimmed V and J ends, which lost 5 bases and 5 bases, there was a span of 15 bases. Per germline, CDR1 DFQATT and CDR2 SNEGSKA (reference sequence). The CDR3: CSALWGGSTEAFF. The CDR3 region has the DNA TGCAGTGCTCTATGGGGGGGGAGTACTGAAGCTTTCTTT.

This clonotype was recorded at least ten times. Written as DNA, the CDR3 is TGTGCCAGCAGCTTAAATTCGGACCGAAATGAGCAGTTCTTC. It yields the protein CASSLNSDRNEQFF. The V call is TRBV7-9, the J call TRBJ2-1, with D unclear. CDR3 length: 14 amino acids. The V end was cut by 2 bases, the J end by 7 bases, with 12 bases between. Germline lookup yields CDR1 SEHNR and CDR2 FQNEAQ (reference sequence).

This clonotype was detected ten times or more. The chain has TRBV4-1 and TRBJ2-2; 7 positions match TRBD1. V dropped 6 bases and J dropped 1; count of bases not matched to a gene: 5. Per germline, CDR1 MGHRA and CDR2 YSYEKL. The CDR3 extends over 15 amino acids. The CDR3 nucleotides are TGCGCCAGCAGACTGACAGGGCTGAACACCGGGGAGCTGTTTTTT. This encodes CASRLTGLNTGELFF.

Worth noting for this clonotype: A read error may account for a junction end that differs from germline. The gene calls are TRBV2 and TRBJ1-2, with 8 bases fitting TRBD1. The CDR3 runs 13 residues. The germline V gene has CDR1 SNHLY and CDR2 FYNNEI. The CDR3, as DNA: TGTGCCAGCAGTCCGGACAGGGACTATGGCGACACCTTC. Residues: CASSPDRDYGDTF. The full variable domain, completed using reference TRBV2 and TRBJ1-2, is EPEVTQTPSHQVTQMGQEVILRCVPISNHLYFYWYRQILGQKVEFLVSFYNNEISEKSEIFDDQFSVERPDGSNFTLKIRSTKLEDSAMYFCASSPDRDYGDTFGSGTRLTVV.

This clonotype was picked up many times. The chain combines TRBV6-4 with TRBJ2-2, with 8 bases fitting TRBD1. The CDR3 consists of 14 residues. Germline loops: CDR1 MRHNA, CDR2 SNTAGT. The ends lost 10 bases at V and 4 bases at J; junction bases unmatched: 8. CDR3 sequence reads: CATSQGAFTGELFF. The CDR3 DNA follows: TGTGCCACCAGCCAGGGGGCATTCACCGGGGAGCTGTTTTTT.

This clonotype has a handful of counts. This rearrangement joins TRBV20-1 to TRBJ2-3; TRBD1 matches at 9 bases. Per the germline V gene, CDR1 is DFQATT and CDR2 is SNEGSKA (reference sequence). The trim removed 1 base at V and 0 bases at J, leaving 2 bases unmatched. The CDR3 loop spans 15 amino acids. Here the CDR3 reads CSARAGQGSTDTQYF. In nucleotides, the CDR3 is TGCAGTGCTAGAGCAGGACAGGGGAGCACAGATACGCAGTATTTT.

The rearrangement links TRBV5-1 to TRBJ1-1; D is perhaps TRBD1 (5 bases). In germline, CDR1 is SGHRS, CDR2 YFSETQ. V lost 5 bases to trimming and J lost 5 bases, with 19 bases between them. The CDR3 is 15 amino acids. DNA of the CDR3: TGCGCCAGCAGTAAACAATGGGGCGCGGGGACTGAAGCTTTCTTT. Translated: CASSKQWGAGTEAFF.

This clonotype was seen ten or more times. The chain joins TRBV5-1 to TRBJ2-5, with no clear D. Germline V lookup: CDR1 SGHRS, CDR2 YFSETQ. The V and J ends lost 3 bases and 1 base respectively, with 1 base between them. The CDR3 loop spans 11 amino acids. The CDR3 bases are TGCGCCAGCAGCTCCCAAGAGACCCAGTACTTC. Its protein is CASSSQETQYF.